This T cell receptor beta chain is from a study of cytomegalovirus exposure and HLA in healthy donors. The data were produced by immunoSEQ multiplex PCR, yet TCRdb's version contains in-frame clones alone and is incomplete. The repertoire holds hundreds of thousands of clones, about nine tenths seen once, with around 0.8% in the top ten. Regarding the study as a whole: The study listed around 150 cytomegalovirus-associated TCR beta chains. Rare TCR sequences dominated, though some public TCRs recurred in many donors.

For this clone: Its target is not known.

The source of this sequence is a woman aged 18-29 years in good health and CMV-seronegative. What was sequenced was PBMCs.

The CDR3: CATSREGGEAFF. CDR3 coding DNA: TGTGCCACCAGCAGGGAAGGGGGCGAAGCTTTCTTT. The chain links TRBV15 to TRBJ1-1; 7 bases line up with TRBD1. The germline V gene encodes CDR1 LNHNV and CDR2 YYDKDF (reference sequence). The CDR3 length is 12 residues. Trimming cost V 3 bases and J 8 bases; bases outside gene matches: 3.